The T cell receptor beta chain described here comes from a study of cytomegalovirus exposure and HLA in healthy donors. With regard to this clone: Its cognate antigen is unknown.

Germline V CDR1 and CDR2: SGHTA, FQGTGA. The CDR3 spans 16 residues. Deletions cut 0 bases from V and 4 bases from J, with 13 bases between. Overall study results and limits: Most subjects had HLA-A and HLA-B alleles reportedly predicted accurately by TCR beta sequences.

The PCR used 60 Vbeta and 13 Jbeta primers. Only in-frame clones appear in the TCRdb table, and some are missing; sequencing was by immunoSEQ multiplex PCR. The data contain 150,000 or so clones, around 73% of them seen just once; the ten biggest clones take up roughly 1.7%. This receptor was identified in a young woman in good health and CMV-seronegative. Sequencing input: PBMCs. The chain joins TRBV7-3 to TRBJ1-3; D gene ambiguous. The CDR3 DNA reads TGTGCCAGCAGCTTAACGGCGCGGGGTCTCGGAAACACCATATATTTT. Amino acids: CASSLTARGLGNTIYF. The entire variable domain, with the rest obtained from reference TRBV7-3 and TRBJ1-3, is as follows: GAGVSQTPSNKVTEKGKYVELRCDPISGHTALYWYRQSLGQGPEFLIYFQGTGAADDSGLPNDRFFAVRPEGSVSTLKIQRTERGDSAVYLCASSLTARGLGNTIYFGEGSWLTVV.